This TCR beta chain originates from a study of blood T cell repertoires in COVID-19. Across the whole study: Sites across the United States, Italy and Spain contributed samples from acute and convalescent COVID-19. T cells, B-cell-depleted T cells, or PBMCs supplied cDNA or gDNA.

This CDR3 has 16 residues. Looked up from germline, CDR1 is SGHNT and CDR2 is YYREEE (reference sequence). The V and J ends lost 0 bases and 5 bases respectively, with 17 bases between them. The authors' processing: Cell counts per sample came from amplifying reference gene primers. Sequencing was performed with immunoSEQ multiplex PCR; in TCRdb, only in-frame clones are kept and a portion is missing. V, J and clone size reflect that table, while D and trimming were determined from the DNA. The sample has about 180,000 clones; approximately 78% are singletons. Patients of the Seattle cohort, enrolled during active infection, were followed longitudinally.

Sample: peripheral blood. This receptor was identified in a woman at least 80 years old with COVID-19, enrolled during active disease. V usage is TRBV5-4 and J usage is TRBJ1-2, with a tentative D call TRBD1 (5 bases). The DNA for the CDR3 is TGTGCCAGCAGCTTGGAACCGCAGGGATCTCTATATGGCTACACCTTC. It codes for CASSLEPQGSLYGYTF.